The subject of this entry is one T cell receptor beta chain. Its antigen remains unknown. The data originate from a study of T cells in localized non-small cell lung cancer. The V end lost 4 bases, the J end lost 7 bases, and 14 bases lay between the germline ends. CDR1 SGHNT and CDR2 YENEEA come from the germline V gene. This CDR3 region has 14 residues. Overall study findings and caveats: Across samples, adjacent lung featured a median roughly 56 of the top 100 tumor clones. Analysis by sequencing included only one tumor region, so heterogeneity remains possible.

Using immunoSEQ multiplex PCR, the repertoire was profiled, and TCRdb retains in-frame clones only, with some absent. Among about 1,900 clones listed, about a fifth were seen once. The TCR sequence derives from a male donor aged 60 or older with stage II lung adenocarcinoma. This material consisted of lung tumor tissue, taken before any cancer treatment. The chain recombines TRBV11-3 with TRBJ2-1; possible D gene TRBD2, 6 bases. The CDR3 coding sequence is TGTGCCAGCAGCTCCCTTGGAGGGAGGAATGAGCAGTTCTTC. Translating gives CASSSLGGRNEQFF.